The T cell receptor beta chain described here comes from a study of blood T cell repertoires in COVID-19. Study at large: Acute and convalescent COVID-19 samples came from the United States, Italy and Spain. T cells, B-cell-depleted T cells, or PBMCs supplied cDNA or gDNA.

Only in-frame clones appear in the TCRdb table, and some are missing; sequencing was by immunoSEQ multiplex PCR. Seen here are tens of thousands of clones, around four fifths observed once, and the top ten hold roughly 15%. This clone was seen once. The CDR3 spans 13 residues. The V end was cut by 4 bases, the J end by 4 bases, with 11 bases between. From germline, CDR1 is SGDLS and CDR2 YYNGEE. The TCR sequence derives from a man aged 50 to 60 with active or convalescent COVID-19. Material for sequencing was peripheral blood. The chain employs TRBV9 and TRBJ1-2, with a possible D match to TRBD1 (5 bases). The CDR3 DNA is TGTGCCAGCAGCCCCACAGGTAGCTATGGCTACACCTTC. This codes for CASSPTGSYGYTF.